Below, 16 T cell receptor beta chains from the same sample are listed, as sequenced in a study of blood T cell repertoires in COVID-19. Here immunoSEQ multiplex PCR was the method, and the copy in TCRdb shows in-frame clones only, minus some. The sample lists just under 100,000 clones, 70% to 90% occurring once. Sequences were obtained from peripheral blood. The source is a woman aged 60-75 years in a cohort sampled during active or convalescent COVID-19.

The chain has TRBV13 and TRBJ2-3; 12 bases are a match to TRBD1. The CDR3 length is 18 residues. Germline loops: CDR1 PRHDT, CDR2 FYEKMQ (reference sequence). V was clipped by 4 bases and J by 2 bases; unmatched bases: 10. The CDR3 reads CASSWGMGTGGPTDTQYF. CDR3 in DNA: TGTGCCAGCAGCTGGGGTATGGGGACAGGGGGCCCCACAGATACGCAGTATTTT.

This chain uses TRBV28 with TRBJ1-1, with D unresolved. This CDR3 is built from 15 residues. Germline CDR1 is MDHEN and CDR2 is SYDVKM. Between the trimmed V and J ends, which lost 4 bases and 3 bases, there was a span of 15 bases. The CDR3 sequence: CASSYRVGRDTEAFF. The DNA of the CDR3 is TGTGCCAGCAGTTATCGGGTCGGGAGGGACACTGAAGCTTTCTTT.

V is TRBV5-1 and J is TRBJ2-7; 9 nucleotides agree with TRBD2. Trimming at V came to 4 bases and at J to 6 bases, leaving 11 bases not matched to a gene. This CDR3 comprises 15 residues. The germline V gene has CDR1 SGHRS and CDR2 YFSETQ. In DNA form, the CDR3 reads TGCGCCAGCAGCCCCCCCGGACTAGCGTCCCTCGAGCAGTACTTC. It codes for CASSPPGLASLEQYF.

The genes are TRBV6-1 and TRBJ2-7, with 9 bases identical to TRBD1. The CDR3 sequence is 18 residues long. V was clipped by 4 bases and J by 0 bases; unmatched bases: 13. From germline, CDR1 is MNHNS and CDR2 SASEGT. The chain's CDR3 is CASSGSGTGNRLSYEQYF. The CDR3 nucleotides are TGTGCCAGCAGTGGCTCCGGGACAGGGAACCGTCTCTCCTACGAGCAGTACTTC.

The rearrangement links TRBV6-5 to TRBJ1-1; 9 bases match TRBD1. V gave up 7 bases and J gave up 2 bases; unmatched junction bases: 5. From germline, CDR1 is MNHEY and CDR2 SVGAGI. This CDR3 has 14 amino acids. CDR3 sequence: CASTVGQGNTEAFF. CDR3 bases: TGTGCCAGCACCGTGGGACAGGGAAACACTGAAGCTTTCTTT.

This clone has only a few counts. The same CDR3 is also encoded by other DNA sequences in this sample. The chain has TRBV6-5 and TRBJ1-1; a possible D gene is TRBD1 (5 bases). Trimming removed 2 bases at V and 1 base at J, with 5 bases between. The CDR3 runs to 13 residues. CDR1 MNHEY and CDR2 SVGAGI come from the germline V gene. CDR3 sequence: CASSYTGNTEAFF. CDR3 bases: TGTGCCAGCAGTTACACAGGGAACACTGAAGCTTTCTTT.

There are a few counts of this clone. The chain uses TRBV15 and TRBJ1-5; tentatively, D is TRBD1 (6 bases). The V end lost 0 bases, the J end lost 4 bases, and 10 bases lay between the germline ends. In germline, CDR1 is LNHNV, CDR2 YYDKDF (reference sequence). The CDR3 has 15 residues. The CDR3 DNA follows: TGTGCCACCAGCAGAGATCGGGGGGCGAATCAGCCCCAGCATTTT. This sequence encodes CATSRDRGANQPQHF.

V is TRBV6-2 or TRBV6-3 and J is TRBJ2-5, with 12 bases that match TRBD2. V was clipped by 6 bases and J by 5 bases; unmatched bases: 7. Germline loops: CDR1 MNHEY, CDR2 SVGEGT. The CDR3 length is 15 residues. The CDR3 DNA sequence: TGTGCCAGCAGCTCCCTAGCGGGAGGGGGGGAGACCCAGTACTTC. It yields the protein CASSSLAGGGETQYF.

This clone was detected only once. The chain combines TRBV5-1 with TRBJ1-2; 7 bases line up with TRBD1. The V gene end was trimmed by 0 bases and the J gene end by 8 bases; junction bases not matched to a gene: 7. The CDR3 is made up of 14 amino acids. Per the germline V gene, CDR1 is SGHRS and CDR2 is YFSETQ. The CDR3 reads CASSLENRGEGYTF. The CDR3 coding sequence is TGCGCCAGCAGCTTGGAAAACAGGGGTGAAGGCTACACCTTC.

V gene TRBV11-3 combines with J gene TRBJ2-5, with 7 bases identical to TRBD1. CDR1 and CDR2 (germline): SGHNT, YENEEA. The trim removed 3 bases at V and 2 bases at J, leaving 3 bases unmatched. There are 14 residues in the CDR3. The CDR3 DNA reads TGTGCCAGCAGCTTCTTGGGACAGCAAGAGACCCAGTACTTC. Protein: CASSFLGQQETQYF.

The chain carries TRBV7-8 and TRBJ1-4, with 7 positions matching TRBD1. From germline, CDR1 is SGHVS and CDR2 FQNEAQ. With 1 base clipped from V and 4 bases from J, the junction kept 6 bases outside the gene matches. The CDR3 covers 16 residues. This CDR3 is CASSLVGQGVNEKLFF. As DNA, the CDR3 is TGTGCCAGCAGCTTAGTCGGGCAGGGGGTTAATGAAAAACTGTTTTTT.

The V gene is TRBV2, the J gene TRBJ2-7; tentatively, D is TRBD1 (6 bases). V lost 6 bases and J lost 4, with 13 bases in between. Germline V lookup: CDR1 SNHLY, CDR2 FYNNEI. This CDR3 comprises 13 residues. In DNA, the CDR3 is TGTGCCAGCAGGGGGGACATCGAGTACGAGCAGTACTTC. Translating gives CASRGDIEYEQYF.

Here the CDR3 reads CASTGDGYGYTF. CDR3 bases: TGTGCCAGCACCGGGGATGGCTATGGCTACACCTTC. The chain has TRBV28 and TRBJ1-2, with D uncertain. The CDR3 covers 12 residues. Trimming removed 7 bases at V and 4 bases at J, with 10 bases between. In germline, CDR1 is MDHEN, CDR2 SYDVKM.

V gene TRBV5-1 combines with J gene TRBJ2-2; tentatively, D is TRBD2 (5 bases). Trimming took off 3 bases at V and 1 base at J, with 13 bases between the two ends. From germline, CDR1 is SGHRS and CDR2 YFSETQ. This CDR3 is 16 amino acids long. As DNA, the CDR3 is TGCGCCAGCAGCTCCTTGCGTCGGGAGAACACCGGGGAGCTGTTTTTT. Its protein is CASSSLRRENTGELFF.

This chain connects TRBV3-1 (or the pseudogene TRBV3-2) to TRBJ2-3; 9 nucleotides agree with TRBD2. The J segment lost 2 bases and the V segment lost 7 bases, leaving 7 bases of the junction unmatched. CDR3 length: 15 amino acids. Germline V gives CDR1 LGHDT, CDR2 YNNKEL (reference sequence). In DNA form, the CDR3 reads TGTGCCAGCATCTTTAGCGGGAGCTCCACAGATACGCAGTATTTT. Amino acids: CASIFSGSSTDTQYF.

The chain links TRBV28 to TRBJ2-2; D possibly corresponds to TRBD2 (6 bases). V was pared by 1 base and J by 5 bases, with 11 bases between. In germline, CDR1 is MDHEN, CDR2 SYDVKM. The CDR3 length is 15 residues. Here the CDR3 reads CASSLSGRGTGELFF. The CDR3 DNA follows: TGTGCCAGCAGTTTATCCGGGAGAGGGACCGGGGAGCTGTTTTTT.